This section outlines one TCR beta chain sequence together with its context. What it binds is unknown. Exclusion of a patient resulted from uncontrolled infection, other autoimmune disease, pregnancy or lactation. Extraction of PBMCs used under 13 ml of fresh peripheral blood. The data stem from a study of T cells in Graves' hyperthyroidism and ophthalmopathy. Study-wide results and limits: Prediction of ophthalmopathy progression came a median roughly 6.6 months pre-onset. Most expanded thyroid clonotypes above 0.001 recurred in blood.

Amplified TCR beta CDR3 regions derived from RNA transcripts. First-round RT-PCR with HTBI primers amplified the TCR CDR3 region. Via MiXCR, TCRdb re-called the multiplex PCR reads, giving one row per CDR3 protein. The sample holds just under 750,000 distinct CDR3 sequences, about 35% seen once. This CDR3 contains 15 residues. Losses at the gene ends were 6 bases for V and 6 bases for J; bases not matched to a gene: 11. Germline V gene data show CDR1 as MGHDK and CDR2 as SYGVNS. Sequenced input: blood. The receptor was derived from a woman between 40 and 55 years old with Graves' hyperthyroidism. The V and J genes are TRBV25-1 and TRBJ1-5; TRBD1 matches at 7 bases. The chain's CDR3 is CASSDRQGISQPQHF. The CDR3 region has the DNA TGTGCCAGCAGCGACCGACAGGGAATCTCTCAGCCCCAGCATTTT.